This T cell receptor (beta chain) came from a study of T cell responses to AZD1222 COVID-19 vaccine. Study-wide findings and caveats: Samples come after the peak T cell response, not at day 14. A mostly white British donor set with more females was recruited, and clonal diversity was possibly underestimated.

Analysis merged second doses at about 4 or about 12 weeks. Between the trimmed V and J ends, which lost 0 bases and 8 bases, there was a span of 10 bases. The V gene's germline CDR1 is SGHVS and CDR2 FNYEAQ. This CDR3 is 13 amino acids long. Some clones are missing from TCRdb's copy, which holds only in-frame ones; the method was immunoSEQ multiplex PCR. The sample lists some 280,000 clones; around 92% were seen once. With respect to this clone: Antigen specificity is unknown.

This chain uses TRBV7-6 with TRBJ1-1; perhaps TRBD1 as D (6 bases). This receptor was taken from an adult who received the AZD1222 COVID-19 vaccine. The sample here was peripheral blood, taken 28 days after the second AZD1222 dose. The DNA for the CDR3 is TGTGCCAGCAGCTTAGCGGGTACAGGGGAAGCTTTCTTT. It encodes CASSLAGTGEAFF.